This T cell receptor beta chain was sequenced in a study of monozygotic twins with inflammatory bowel disease. CDR3 size: 14 residues. The germline gives CDR1 SGHRS, CDR2 YFSETQ. TCRdb reprocessed the 5' RACE reads and reports one entry per CDR3 protein, with no DNA. This table lists approximately 400,000 distinct CDR3 sequences. V and J are TRBV5-1 and TRBJ1-1. This clonotype was sampled from a human donor with ulcerative colitis or Crohn's disease, or a healthy co-twin of an affected twin (not recorded which). Sequenced input: blood. This CDR3 reads CASSTQGGRTEAFF. Variable domain in full (rest from reference TRBV5-1 and TRBJ1-1): KAGVTQTPRYLIKTRGQQVTLSCSPISGHRSVSWYQQTPGQGLQFLFEYFSETQRNKGNFPGRFSGRQFSNSRSEMNVSTLELGDSALYLCASSTQGGRTEAFFGQGTRLTVV.